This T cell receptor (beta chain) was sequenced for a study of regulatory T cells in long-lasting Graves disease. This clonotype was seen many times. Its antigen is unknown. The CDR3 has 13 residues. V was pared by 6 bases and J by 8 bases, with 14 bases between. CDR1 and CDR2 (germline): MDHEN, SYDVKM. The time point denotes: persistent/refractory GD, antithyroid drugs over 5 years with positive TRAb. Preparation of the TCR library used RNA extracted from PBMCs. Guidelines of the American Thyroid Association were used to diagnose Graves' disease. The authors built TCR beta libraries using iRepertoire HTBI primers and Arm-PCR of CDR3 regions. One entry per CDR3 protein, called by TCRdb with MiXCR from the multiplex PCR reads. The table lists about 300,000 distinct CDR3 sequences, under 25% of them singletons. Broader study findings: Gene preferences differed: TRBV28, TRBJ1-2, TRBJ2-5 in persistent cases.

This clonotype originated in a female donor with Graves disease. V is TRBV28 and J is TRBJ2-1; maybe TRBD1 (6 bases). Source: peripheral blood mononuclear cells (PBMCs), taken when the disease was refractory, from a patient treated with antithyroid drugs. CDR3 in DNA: TGTGCCAGCAGCGATGGGGGCGACTATGAGCAGTTCTTC. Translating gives CASSDGGDYEQFF.